The next 2 T cell receptor beta chains were all read from a single sample in a study of response to subunit inactivated influenza vaccine. MiXCR, run by TCRdb on the RT-PCR reads, gives a single entry per CDR3 protein. The table has about 620,000 distinct CDR3 sequences, about 10% seen once. The material was PBMCs from blood, obtained on the day of vaccination. These TCRs come from a man aged 50 or older who received an inactivated influenza vaccine.

CDR3 in DNA: TGTGCCAGCAGCTCTGGGGGGGTCGGGGACACCGGGGAGCTGTTTTTT. It translates to CASSSGGVGDTGELFF. This sequence joins TRBV7-2 and TRBJ2-2; 7 positions agree with TRBD2. V trimming: 4 bases; J trimming: 3 bases; junction bases outside the gene matches: 8. Germline CDR1 SGHTA, CDR2 FQGNSA. The CDR3 is made up of 16 amino acids.

There are many counts of this clonotype. J is TRBJ2-3 and V is TRBV29-1, with D possibly TRBD1 on 6 matching bases. V lost 2 bases and J 2 bases, leaving 20 bases between the germline ends. CDR3 length equals 17 residues. The V gene's germline CDR1 is SQVTM and CDR2 ANQGSEA. Here the CDR3 DNA reads TGCAGCGTTGAATCGGCAGGGGCTAGGGGTTACACAGATACGCAGTATTTT. Protein: CSVESAGARGYTDTQYF.